Each of the 7 T cell receptor beta chains below was sequenced from the same sample in a study of T cell changes during pregnancy in multiple sclerosis. Only in-frame clones appear in the TCRdb table, and some are missing; sequencing was by immunoSEQ multiplex PCR. The sample has about 110,000 clones; approximately 89% are singletons. Sample: peripheral blood, taken after pregnancy. These receptors originate from a female donor with multiple sclerosis, enrolled in a pregnancy study.

This sequence joins TRBV19 and TRBJ2-2; TRBD2 might be the D (5 bases). The CDR3 is made up of 14 amino acids. V lost 5 bases, J lost 7 bases, and 14 bases lay in between. Germline-derived CDR1 and CDR2 are LNHDA and SQIVND (reference sequence). The CDR3 nucleotides are TGTGCCAGTAGTCGGATGGGCCGGGGCGGGGAGCTGTTTTTT. Protein sequence: CASSRMGRGGELFF.

The V gene is TRBV30, the J gene TRBJ2-1; TRBD1 matches at 7 bases. Trimming removed 6 bases from V and 3 bases from J; junction bases left unmatched: 8. CDR3 size: 14 residues. Germline CDR1 reads GTSNPN; CDR2 reads SVGIG (reference sequence). The CDR3 nucleotides are TGTGCCTGCACATCCGGACAGGACTACAATGAGCAGTTCTTC. It translates to CACTSGQDYNEQFF. Using reference TRBV30 and TRBJ2-1 for the parts outside the CDR3, the full variable domain is SQTIHQWPATLVQPVGSPLSLECTVEGTSNPNLYWYRQAAGRGLQLLFYSVGIGQISSEVPQNLSASRPQDRQFILSSKKLLLSDSGFYLCACTSGQDYNEQFFGPGTRLTVL.

The rearrangement links TRBV5-1 to TRBJ2-3, with D possibly being TRBD2 (5 bases). The CDR3 totals 15 residues. Germline V lookup: CDR1 SGHRS, CDR2 YFSETQ. Deletions cut 4 bases from V and 5 bases from J, with 17 bases between. CDR3 sequence: CASSRRGEKIDTQYF. The CDR3 DNA follows: TGCGCCAGCAGCCGGCGTGGGGAGAAGATAGATACGCAGTATTTT.

This chain joins TRBV9 and TRBJ1-5; D remains ambiguous. With 0 bases removed from V and 4 bases from J, the gap between germline ends came to 5 bases. Per the germline V gene, CDR1 is SGDLS and CDR2 is YYNGEE. This CDR3 is built from 13 residues. The DNA of the CDR3 is TGTGCCAGCAGCGTAGACGGGAATCAGCCCCAGCATTTT. Encoded protein: CASSVDGNQPQHF.

The rearrangement joins TRBV2 to TRBJ2-2; perhaps TRBD1 as D (6 bases). V gave up 4 bases and J gave up 1 base, with 10 bases separating them. The CDR3 has 15 residues. Germline V gene data show CDR1 as SNHLY and CDR2 as FYNNEI. The CDR3 sequence: CASSATTGNTGELFF. The CDR3 DNA follows: TGTGCCAGCAGTGCCACGACAGGGAACACCGGGGAGCTGTTTTTT.

This chain links TRBV5-4 with TRBJ1-2; 11 bases line up with TRBD1. CDR1 and CDR2 (germline): SGHNT, YYREEE (reference sequence). Trimming took 1 base from V and 8 from J; bases not matched to a gene: 7. The CDR3 is 15 amino acids. The CDR3 here is CASSLWTGGAEGYTF. In DNA form, the CDR3 reads TGTGCCAGCAGCTTGTGGACAGGGGGCGCGGAGGGCTACACCTTC.

V and J are TRBV2 and TRBJ2-3; D perhaps matches TRBD2 (7 bases). The V and J ends lost 4 bases and 2 bases respectively, with 13 bases between them. This CDR3 comprises 15 residues. Germline V gene data show CDR1 as SNHLY and CDR2 as FYNNEI. The CDR3 reads CASSGGGGHTDTQYF. In DNA form, the CDR3 reads TGTGCCAGCAGTGGGGGCGGGGGACACACAGATACGCAGTATTTT.